This is a list of T cell receptor beta chains from one sample in a study of cytomegalovirus exposure and HLA in healthy donors. Sequenced by immunoSEQ multiplex PCR; TCRdb stores in-frame clones only, minus some. The repertoire holds around 190,000 clones, with around 77% as singletons. The source material was PBMCs. Every receptor here comes from a young woman in good health and CMV-seronegative. The CDR3 runs from the conserved cysteine through the conserved F or W. A D gene is named only where the DNA matches it firmly. Expanded clones get a size class; other rows say once, few or many, or leave the size out.

>.|TRBJ1-2|TRBV6-6|.
CASSFDTNYGYTF
TGTGCCAGCAGTTTTGACACCAACTATGGCTACACCTTC
>.|TRBJ2-7|TRBV19|few
CASSERDSGGYEQYF
TGTGCCAGTAGTGAACGGGACAGTGGGGGGTACGAGCAGTACTTC
>.|TRBJ1-4|TRBV4-2|.
CASSQDRARGEKLFF
TGTGCCAGCAGCCAAGATCGGGCACGGGGGGAAAAACTGTTTTTT
>TRBD2|TRBJ2-1|TRBV14|few
CASSRRPGLAGGNEQFF
TGTGCCAGCAGCCGGAGGCCGGGACTAGCGGGAGGGAATGAGCAGTTCTTC
>TRBD2|TRBJ2-1|TRBV5-4|few
CASSLISGANNEQFF
TGTGCCAGCAGCTTGATCAGCGGGGCCAACAATGAGCAGTTCTTC
>TRBD2|TRBJ2-1|TRBV6-4|.
CASSASGAYNEQFF
TGTGCCAGCAGTGCTAGCGGGGCGTACAATGAGCAGTTCTTC
>TRBD2|TRBJ2-7|TRBV5-6|.
CASSSIGGVEQYF
TGTGCCAGCAGTTCCATCGGGGGGGTCGAGCAGTACTTC
>TRBD1|TRBJ2-5|TRBV4-1|.
CASSHMGQEKETQYF
TGCGCCAGCAGCCATATGGGACAGGAAAAAGAGACCCAGTACTTC
>TRBD2|TRBJ2-2|TRBV9|.
CASSPGTSAGTGELFF
TGTGCCAGCAGTCCCGGGACTAGCGCTGGCACCGGGGAGCTGTTTTTT
>.|TRBJ1-1|TRBV7-2|.
CASSLGSWGSGEAFF
TGTGCCAGCAGCTTAGGGTCGTGGGGCTCGGGTGAAGCTTTCTTT
>.|TRBJ2-2|TRBV30|.
CAWILRAGELFF
TGTGCCTGGATTCTCAGGGCCGGGGAGCTGTTTTTT
>.|TRBJ2-7|TRBV5-6|.
CASSLGTRYEQYF
TGTGCCAGCAGCTTGGGGACTCGTTACGAGCAGTACTTC
>TRBD1|TRBJ2-7|TRBV5-1|.
CASSLRPGQGAYEQYF
TGCGCCAGCAGCTTGCGCCCGGGACAGGGGGCCTACGAGCAGTACTTC